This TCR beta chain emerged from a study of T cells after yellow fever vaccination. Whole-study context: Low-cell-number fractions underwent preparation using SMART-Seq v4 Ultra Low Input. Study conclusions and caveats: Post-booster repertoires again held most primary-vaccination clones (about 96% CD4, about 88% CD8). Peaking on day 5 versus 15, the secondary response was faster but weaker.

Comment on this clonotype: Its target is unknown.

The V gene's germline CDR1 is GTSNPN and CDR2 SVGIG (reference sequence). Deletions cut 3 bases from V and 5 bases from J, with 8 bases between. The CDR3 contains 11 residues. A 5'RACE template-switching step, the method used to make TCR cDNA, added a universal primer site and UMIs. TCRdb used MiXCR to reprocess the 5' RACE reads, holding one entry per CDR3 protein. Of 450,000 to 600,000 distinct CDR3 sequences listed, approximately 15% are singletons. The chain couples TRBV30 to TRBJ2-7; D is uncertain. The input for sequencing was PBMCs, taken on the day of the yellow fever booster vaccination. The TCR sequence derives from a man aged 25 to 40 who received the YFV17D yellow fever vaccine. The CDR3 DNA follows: TGTGCCTGGAGCCTGGGGAACGAGCAGTACTTC. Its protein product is CAWSLGNEQYF.